Listed here is a single T cell receptor beta chain. Here immunoSEQ multiplex PCR was the method, and the copy in TCRdb shows in-frame clones only, minus some. Of about 120,000 clones listed, around 89% were seen once; the top ten hold 2.3%. This specimen comes from a study of control samples from healthy donors and cancer patients. Germline trimming cut 4 bases from V and 4 bases from J; bases unmatched to any gene: 10. The germline CDR1 and CDR2 sequences are SGHRS and YFSETQ. This CDR3 is 16 amino acids long. The chain is built from TRBV5-1 and TRBJ2-2; 7 bases are a match to TRBD1. Sequencing used blood. The receptor was isolated from a woman in her 70s in good health. The CDR3, as DNA: TGCGCCAGCAGCCCAGGAGCAGGGGGAGCCACCGGGGAGCTGTTTTTT. Protein product: CASSPGAGGATGELFF. Complete variable domain (other parts from reference TRBV5-1 and TRBJ2-2): KAGVTQTPRYLIKTRGQQVTLSCSPISGHRSVSWYQQTPGQGLQFLFEYFSETQRNKGNFPGRFSGRQFSNSRSEMNVSTLELGDSALYLCASSPGAGGATGELFFGEGSRLTVL.